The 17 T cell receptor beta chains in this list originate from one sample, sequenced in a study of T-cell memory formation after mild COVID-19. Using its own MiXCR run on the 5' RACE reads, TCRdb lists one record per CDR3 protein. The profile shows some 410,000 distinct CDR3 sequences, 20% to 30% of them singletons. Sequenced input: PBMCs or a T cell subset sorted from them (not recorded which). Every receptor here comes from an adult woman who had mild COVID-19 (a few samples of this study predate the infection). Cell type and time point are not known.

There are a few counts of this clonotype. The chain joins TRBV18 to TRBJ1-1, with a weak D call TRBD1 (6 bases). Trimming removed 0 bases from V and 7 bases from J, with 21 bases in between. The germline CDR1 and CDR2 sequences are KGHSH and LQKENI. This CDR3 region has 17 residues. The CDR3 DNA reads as TGTGCCAGCTCACCACCGAACAGGGTGGGGTCGTTAAGTGAAGCTTTCTTT. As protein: CASSPPNRVGSLSEAFF.

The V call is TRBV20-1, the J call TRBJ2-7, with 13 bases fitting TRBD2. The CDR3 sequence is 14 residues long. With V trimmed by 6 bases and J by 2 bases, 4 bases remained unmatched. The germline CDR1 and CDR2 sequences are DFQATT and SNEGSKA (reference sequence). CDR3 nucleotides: TGCAGTGCCACTACTAGCGGGGGGGCCTACGAGCAGTACTTC. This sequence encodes CSATTSGGAYEQYF.

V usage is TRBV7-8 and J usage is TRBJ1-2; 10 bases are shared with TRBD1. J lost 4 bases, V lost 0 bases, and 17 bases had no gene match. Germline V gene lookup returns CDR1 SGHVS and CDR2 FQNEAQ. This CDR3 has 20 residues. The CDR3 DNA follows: TGTGCCAGCAGCTTAGCGGCCAGACCCAGGACAGGGGGTATCGGCTATGGCTACACCTTC. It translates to CASSLAARPRTGGIGYGYTF.

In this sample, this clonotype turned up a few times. The CDR3 region is CASSQDPLAGAWEQYF. The CDR3 nucleotides read TGCGCCAGCAGCCAAGATCCCCTAGCGGGAGCTTGGGAGCAGTACTTC. The V gene is TRBV4-3, the J gene TRBJ2-7, with 10 bases lining up with TRBD2. The trim removed 0 bases at V and 7 bases at J, leaving 9 bases unmatched. The CDR3 sequence is 16 residues long. Germline loops: CDR1 LGHNA, CDR2 YSLEER.

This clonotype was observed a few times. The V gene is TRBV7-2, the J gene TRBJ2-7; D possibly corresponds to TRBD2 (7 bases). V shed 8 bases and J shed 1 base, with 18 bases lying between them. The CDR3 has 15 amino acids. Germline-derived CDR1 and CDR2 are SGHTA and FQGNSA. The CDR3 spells CASASWGGLSYEQYF. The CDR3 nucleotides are TGTGCCAGCGCCTCCTGGGGGGGGCTTTCCTACGAGCAGTACTTC. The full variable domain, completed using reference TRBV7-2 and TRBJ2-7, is GAGVSQSPSNKVTEKGKDVELRCDPISGHTALYWYRQSLGQGLEFLIYFQGNSAPDKSGLPSDRFSAERTGGSVSTLTIQRTQQEDSAVYLCASASWGGLSYEQYFGPGTRLTVT.

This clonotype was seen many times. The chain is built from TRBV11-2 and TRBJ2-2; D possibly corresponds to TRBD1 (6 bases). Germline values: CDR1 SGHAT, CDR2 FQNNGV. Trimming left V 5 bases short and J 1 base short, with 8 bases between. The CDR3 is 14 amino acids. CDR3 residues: CASSPQGNTGELFF. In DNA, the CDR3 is TGTGCCAGCAGCCCACAGGGGAACACCGGGGAGCTGTTTTTT.

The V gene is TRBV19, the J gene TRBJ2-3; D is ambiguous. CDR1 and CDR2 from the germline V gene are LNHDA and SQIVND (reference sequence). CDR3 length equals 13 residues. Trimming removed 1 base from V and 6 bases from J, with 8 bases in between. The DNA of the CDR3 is TGTGCCAGTAGTATAGTCGCCCCGGATACGCAGTATTTT. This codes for CASSIVAPDTQYF.

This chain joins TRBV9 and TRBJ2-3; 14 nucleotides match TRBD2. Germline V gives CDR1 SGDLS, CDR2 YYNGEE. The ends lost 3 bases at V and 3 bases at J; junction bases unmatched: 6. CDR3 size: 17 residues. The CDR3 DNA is TGTGCCAGCAGCGCCGGGACTAGCGGGGGAGCAACAGATACGCAGTATTTT. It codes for CASSAGTSGGATDTQYF. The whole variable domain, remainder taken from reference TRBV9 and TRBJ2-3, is DSGVTQTPKHLITATGQRVTLRCSPRSGDLSVYWYQQSLDQGLQFLIQYYNGEERAKGNILERFSAQQFPDLHSELNLSSLELGDSALYFCASSAGTSGGATDTQYFGPGTRLTVL.

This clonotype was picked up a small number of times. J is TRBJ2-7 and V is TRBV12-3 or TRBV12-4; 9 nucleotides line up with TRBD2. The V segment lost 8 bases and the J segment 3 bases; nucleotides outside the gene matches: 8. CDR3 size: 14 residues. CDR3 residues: CASQSGGPYYEQYF. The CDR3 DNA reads TGTGCCAGCCAGAGCGGGGGGCCCTACTACGAGCAGTACTTC.

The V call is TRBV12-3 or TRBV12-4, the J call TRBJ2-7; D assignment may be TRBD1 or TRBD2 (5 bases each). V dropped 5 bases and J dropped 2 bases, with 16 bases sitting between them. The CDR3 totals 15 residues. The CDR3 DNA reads TGTGCCAGCAGTCTTAACCGGGACGGAGCCTACGAGCAGTACTTC. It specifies CASSLNRDGAYEQYF.

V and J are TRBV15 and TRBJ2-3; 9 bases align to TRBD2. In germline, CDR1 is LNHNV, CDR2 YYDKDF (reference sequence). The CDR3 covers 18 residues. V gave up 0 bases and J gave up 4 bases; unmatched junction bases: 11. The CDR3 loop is CATSRDLSGGGRADTQYF. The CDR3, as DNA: TGTGCCACCAGCAGAGACCTTAGCGGGGGAGGGAGAGCAGATACGCAGTATTTT. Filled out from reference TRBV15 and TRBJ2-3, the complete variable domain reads DAMVIQNPRYQVTQFGKPVTLSCSQTLNHNVMYWYQQKSSQAPKLLFHYYDKDFNNEADTPDNFQSRRPNTSFCFLDIRSPGLGDTAMYLCATSRDLSGGGRADTQYFGPGTRLTVL.

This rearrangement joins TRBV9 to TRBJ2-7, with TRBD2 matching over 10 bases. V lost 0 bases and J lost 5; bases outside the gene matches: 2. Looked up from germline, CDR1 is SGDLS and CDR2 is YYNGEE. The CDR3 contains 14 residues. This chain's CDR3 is CASSVASGSNEQYF. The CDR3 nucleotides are TGTGCCAGCAGCGTAGCTAGCGGGAGTAACGAGCAGTACTTC.

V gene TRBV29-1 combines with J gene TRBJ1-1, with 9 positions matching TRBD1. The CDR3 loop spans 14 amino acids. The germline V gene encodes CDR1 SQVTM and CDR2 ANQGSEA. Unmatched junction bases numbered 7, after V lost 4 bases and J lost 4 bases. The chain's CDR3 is CSVVGQGLSTEAFF. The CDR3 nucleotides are TGCAGCGTTGTAGGACAGGGGTTGAGCACTGAAGCTTTCTTT.

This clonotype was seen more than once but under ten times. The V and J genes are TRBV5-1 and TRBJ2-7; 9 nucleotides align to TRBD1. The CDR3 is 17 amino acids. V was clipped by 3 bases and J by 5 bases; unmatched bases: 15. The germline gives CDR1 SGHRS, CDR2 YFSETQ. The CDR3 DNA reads TGCGCCAGCAGCTCCCTGGCTCTGGGACAGGGTGGCCACGAGCAGTACTTC. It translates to CASSSLALGQGGHEQYF.

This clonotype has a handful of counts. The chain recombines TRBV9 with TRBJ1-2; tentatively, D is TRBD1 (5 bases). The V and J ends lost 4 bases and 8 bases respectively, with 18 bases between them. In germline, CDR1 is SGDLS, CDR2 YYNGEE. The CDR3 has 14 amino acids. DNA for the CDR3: TGTGCCAGCAGCACCACCCTCCTGGGGACGGGCTACACCTTC. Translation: CASSTTLLGTGYTF. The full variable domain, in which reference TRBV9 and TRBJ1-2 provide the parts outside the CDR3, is DSGVTQTPKHLITATGQRVTLRCSPRSGDLSVYWYQQSLDQGLQFLIQYYNGEERAKGNILERFSAQQFPDLHSELNLSSLELGDSALYFCASSTTLLGTGYTFGSGTRLTVV.

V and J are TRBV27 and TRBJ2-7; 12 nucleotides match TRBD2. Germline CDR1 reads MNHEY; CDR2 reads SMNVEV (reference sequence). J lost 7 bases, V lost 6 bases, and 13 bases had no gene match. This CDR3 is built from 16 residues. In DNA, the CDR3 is TGTGCCAGCAGCCTCCTTCTAGCGGGGGGGCCGGTTGAGCAGTACTTC. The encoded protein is CASSLLLAGGPVEQYF.

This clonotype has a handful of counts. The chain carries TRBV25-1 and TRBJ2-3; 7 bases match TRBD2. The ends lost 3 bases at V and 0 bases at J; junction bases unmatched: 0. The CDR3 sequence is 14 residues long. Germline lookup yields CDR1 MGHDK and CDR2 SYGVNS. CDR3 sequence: CASSERGSTDTQYF. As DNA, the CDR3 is TGTGCCAGCAGTGAGCGGGGGAGCACAGATACGCAGTATTTT.